This passage covers 28 T cell receptor beta chains from one sample sequenced in a study of human T cells and chemical hapten exposure. Time point given: patch test 1, 2 weeks after DPC sensitization. Treatment meaning: therapeutic diphenylcyclopropenone sensitization with weekly scalp DPC. TCRdb analysed the RACE reads with MiXCR anew, one entry per CDR3 protein. The sample lists around 300,000 distinct CDR3 sequences; about 7% were seen once. Sequencing used whole blood, obtained in connection with sensitization to the hapten diphenylcyclopropenone (DPC). The source is a woman under 30 with alopecia areata. Some clones in this sample may be carry-over from other donors' samples.

The V and J genes are TRBV14 and TRBJ2-1; 14 positions agree with TRBD2. Germline CDR1 reads SGHDN; CDR2 reads FVKESK. This CDR3 region has 17 residues. Losses at the gene ends were 4 bases for V and 8 bases for J; bases not matched to a gene: 10. CDR3 loop: CASSLPGTSGGGYEQFF. CDR3 coding DNA: TGTGCCAGCAGCCTACCTGGGACTAGCGGGGGCGGGTATGAGCAGTTCTTC. The variable domain in full, with the rest retrieved from reference TRBV14 and TRBJ2-1, is EAGVTQFPSHSVIEKGQTVTLRCDPISGHDNLYWYRRVMGKEIKFLLHFVKESKQDESGMPNNRFLAERTGGTYSTLKVQPAELEDSGVYFCASSLPGTSGGGYEQFFGPGTRLTVL.

In this sample, this clonotype turned up a few times. The V call is TRBV5-6, the J call TRBJ1-5; D unclear. This CDR3 has 15 residues. Between the trimmed V and J ends, which lost 1 base and 5 bases, there was a span of 13 bases. Germline loops: CDR1 SGHDT, CDR2 YYEEEE. The chain's CDR3 is CASSLSLSGDQPQHF. The CDR3 bases are TGTGCCAGCAGCTTGAGCTTGTCCGGCGATCAGCCCCAGCATTTT.

This clonotype was seen repeatedly, ten times or more. This chain connects TRBV20-1 to TRBJ2-7; D is unresolved. Germline V gene data show CDR1 as DFQATT and CDR2 as SNEGSKA (reference sequence). The CDR3 is made up of 12 amino acids. V was cut by 1 base and J by 5 bases, with 9 bases left in between. This CDR3 is CSARVRVHEQYF. The DNA for the CDR3 is TGCAGTGCTAGAGTTAGAGTCCACGAGCAGTACTTC.

Regarding this clonotype: At one end the junction does not follow the germline gene, possibly because of a read error. This rearrangement joins TRBV2 to TRBJ2-5; D might be TRBD1 (5 bases). Germline-derived CDR1 and CDR2 are SNHLY and FYNNEI. The CDR3 length is 16 residues. CDR3 in amino acids: CASREGSGWGQETQYF. CDR3 coding DNA: TGTGCCAGCAGGGAAGGGTCAGGGTGGGGTCAGGAGACCCAGTACTTC.

As concerns this clonotype: A much larger clone lies one base from this, so it may be a read error. The CDR3 DNA reads as TGCAGCGCCAGACAGACCAATCAGCCCCAGCATTTT. Translation: CSARQTNQPQHF. The V and J genes are TRBV29-1 and TRBJ1-5, with D perhaps TRBD1 (5 bases). Germline V gene data show CDR1 as SQVTM and CDR2 as ANQGSEA. V was pared by 7 bases and J by 3 bases, with 10 bases between. CDR3 length: 12 amino acids.

This clonotype was detected a few times. V is TRBV7-3 and J is TRBJ2-1; D gene uncertain. The germline V gene encodes CDR1 SGHTA and CDR2 FQGTGA. The V end lost 3 bases, the J end lost 10 bases, and 13 bases lay between the germline ends. The CDR3 totals 13 residues. The DNA of the CDR3 is TGTGCCAGCAGCTTTGGCGGTGAGAGAGAGCAGTTCTTC. Translating gives CASSFGGEREQFF.

This chain links TRBV2 with TRBJ1-5, with 10 bases that match TRBD1. CDR3 length: 17 amino acids. V trimming: 5 bases; J trimming: 6 bases; junction bases outside the gene matches: 13. Germline CDR1 is SNHLY and CDR2 is FYNNEI. CDR3 bases: TGTGCCAGCAGTAGGGGACCCGGGACAGGGGCGGGTCAGCCCCAGCATTTT. Its translation is CASSRGPGTGAGQPQHF.

The chain couples TRBV5-4 to TRBJ1-6, with 7 bases lining up with TRBD1. V gave up 4 bases and J gave up 10 bases; unmatched junction bases: 11. In germline, CDR1 is SGHNT, CDR2 YYREEE (reference sequence). This CDR3 has 15 amino acids. This chain's CDR3 is CASSSYRRGTSPLHF. The CDR3, as DNA: TGTGCCAGCAGCAGTTACCGCAGGGGGACATCACCCCTCCACTTT.

This clonotype showed up many times. The rearrangement links TRBV7-3 to TRBJ2-7; D perhaps matches TRBD2 (6 bases). Deletions cut 5 bases from V and 7 bases from J, with 12 bases between. Germline loops: CDR1 SGHTA, CDR2 FQGTGA. The CDR3 extends over 12 amino acids. The CDR3 protein is CASSETAGEQYF. The CDR3 coding sequence is TGTGCCAGCAGCGAGACGGCGGGGGAGCAGTACTTC.

This clonotype has ten or more counts. The V and J genes are TRBV27 and TRBJ1-1; no clear D gene. Germline-derived CDR1 and CDR2 are MNHEY and SMNVEV (reference sequence). The CDR3 is 12 amino acids. The V and J ends lost 6 bases and 11 bases respectively, with 16 bases between them. The CDR3 coding sequence is TGTGCCAGCAGCCCCGAGCCTCCGGGGGCTTTCTTT. Amino acids: CASSPEPPGAFF.

This chain uses TRBV18 with TRBJ1-1; 10 nucleotides align to TRBD1. Trimming took 3 bases from V and 6 from J; bases not matched to a gene: 7. This CDR3 region has 15 residues. Germline assignment: CDR1 KGHSH and CDR2 LQKENI. The CDR3 sequence is CASSPRQGALAEAFF. The CDR3 DNA reads as TGTGCCAGCTCACCGCGACAGGGGGCTCTGGCTGAAGCTTTCTTT.

In its sample, this clonotype was seen a few times. The rearrangement uses TRBV5-5 and TRBJ1-6; the D is unclear. Trimming stripped 0 bases from V and 7 bases from J, with 11 bases between. The CDR3 runs 15 residues. Germline V CDR1 and CDR2: SGHKS, YYEKEE (reference sequence). Here the CDR3 reads CASSLGRQANSPLHF. CDR3 coding DNA: TGTGCCAGCAGCTTGGGGCGGCAGGCCAATTCACCCCTCCACTTT. Full variable domain (rest looked up from reference TRBV5-5 and TRBJ1-6): DAGVTQSPTHLIKTRGQQVTLRCSPISGHKSVSWYQQVLGQGPQFIFQYYEKEERGRGNFPDRFSARQFPNYSSELNVNALLLGDSALYLCASSLGRQANSPLHFGNGTRLTVT.

This clonotype was seen many times. The rearrangement uses TRBV29-1 and TRBJ2-3; no definite D call. The ends were cut back, 7 bases at V and 3 bases at J, with 8 bases in the middle. In germline, CDR1 is SQVTM, CDR2 ANQGSEA. The CDR3 runs 11 residues. CDR3 region: CSAVRTDTQYF. CDR3 nucleotides: TGCAGCGCCGTTAGGACAGATACGCAGTATTTT.

The chain joins TRBV27 to TRBJ2-5; D is perhaps TRBD1 (5 bases). CDR1 and CDR2 (germline): MNHEY, SMNVEV (reference sequence). Trimming cost V 7 bases and J 0 bases, with 9 bases left between them. This CDR3 has 13 residues. In nucleotides, the CDR3 is TGTGCCAGCAAATACAGGTACCAAGAGACCCAGTACTTC. Encoded protein: CASKYRYQETQYF.

This clonotype occurred many times. The V gene is TRBV4-1, the J gene TRBJ2-4; D might be TRBD1 (5 bases). CDR1 and CDR2 from the germline V gene are MGHRA and YSYEKL. V was pared by 2 bases and J by 3 bases, with 14 bases between. The CDR3 is 16 amino acids. The CDR3 loop reads CASSQPRDSSKNIQYF. CDR3 sequence (DNA): TGCGCCAGCAGCCAACCCCGAGACAGTAGCAAAAACATTCAGTACTTC.

This chain uses TRBV5-5 with TRBJ1-2, with 7 bases aligning to TRBD1. Germline assignment: CDR1 SGHKS and CDR2 YYEKEE (reference sequence). The CDR3 contains 13 residues. The trim removed 4 bases at V and 4 bases at J, leaving 4 bases unmatched. CDR3 amino acids: CASSHRGPYGYTF. The CDR3 nucleotides read TGTGCCAGCAGCCACAGGGGACCCTATGGCTACACCTTC.

The chain combines TRBV6-6 with TRBJ1-1; D remains unclear. The CDR3 totals 15 residues. Germline CDR1 MNHNY, CDR2 SVGAGI (reference sequence). With 8 bases removed from V and 1 base from J, the gap between germline ends came to 17 bases. The CDR3 DNA is TGTGCCAGCTATGACGCAGGTAGAGGGAACACTGAAGCTTTCTTT. Translated, it gives CASYDAGRGNTEAFF.

This clonotype showed up just a few times. A much larger clone differs by one base, so this may be a read error. The chain couples TRBV7-2 to TRBJ2-6, with no clear D. The CDR3 spans 14 residues. Germline CDR1 is SGHTA and CDR2 is FQGNSA. V gave up 3 bases and J gave up 0 bases, with 3 bases separating them. The CDR3 spells CASSFYSGANVLTF. CDR3 nucleotide sequence: TGTGCCAGCAGCTTTTACTCTGGGGCCAACGTCCTGACTTTC.

This chain uses TRBV6-1 with TRBJ2-7; D is perhaps TRBD2 (5 bases). This CDR3 spans 14 amino acids. Germline V gene data show CDR1 as MNHNS and CDR2 as SASEGT. Trimming pared 5 bases from V and 3 bases from J, leaving 14 bases between. This CDR3 is CASSLAGLRYEQYF. CDR3 in DNA: TGTGCCAGCAGTCTAGCCGGATTACGCTACGAGCAGTACTTC.

The V and J genes are TRBV6-2 or TRBV6-3 and TRBJ2-2; D possibly corresponds to TRBD1 (5 bases). The CDR3 totals 12 residues. Trimming removed 9 bases at V and 6 bases at J, with 11 bases between. Looked up from germline, CDR1 is MNHEY and CDR2 is SVGEGT. Here the CDR3 reads CASSGLAGELFF. DNA of the CDR3: TGTGCCAGTTCAGGGCTCGCCGGGGAGCTGTTTTTT.

The rearrangement uses TRBV2 and TRBJ1-2; 9 bases map to TRBD1. The CDR3 has 15 amino acids. The V segment lost 4 bases and the J segment 2 bases; nucleotides outside the gene matches: 5. The germline CDR1 and CDR2 sequences are SNHLY and FYNNEI. CDR3 DNA sequence: TGTGCCAGCAGTGTGGACAGGGGCTCCAACTATGGCTACACCTTC. Protein: CASSVDRGSNYGYTF.

This clonotype has a handful of counts. The V gene is TRBV7-6, the J gene TRBJ2-3, with TRBD2 matching 7 bases. V shed 5 bases and J 4 bases; nucleotides not matched to a gene: 9. Germline V gives CDR1 SGHVS, CDR2 FNYEAQ. The CDR3 extends over 15 amino acids. The CDR3, as DNA: TGTGCCAGCAGCCGCGGGGGTCTTACCTCAGATACGCAGTATTTT. It codes for CASSRGGLTSDTQYF.

In this sample, this clonotype turned up many times. The CDR3 loop reads CASSQELAGGSDTQYF. The DNA for the CDR3 is TGTGCCAGCAGCCAAGAGTTAGCGGGGGGATCAGATACGCAGTATTTT. This chain connects TRBV4-2 to TRBJ2-3, with TRBD2 identical over 10 bases. V was pared by 0 bases and J by 4 bases, with 4 bases of the junction left unmatched. The CDR3 totals 16 residues. CDR1 is LGHNA, CDR2 YNFKEQ, per germline.

This clonotype came up a few times. The chain recombines TRBV7-3 with TRBJ2-3; 7 nucleotides agree with TRBD2. Unmatched junction bases numbered 5, after V lost 3 bases and J lost 5 bases. Germline CDR1 reads SGHTA; CDR2 reads FQGTGA. This CDR3 comprises 14 residues. The CDR3 sequence is CASSFGGGEDTQYF. Written as DNA, the CDR3 is TGTGCCAGCAGCTTCGGCGGGGGAGAAGATACGCAGTATTTT.

The rearrangement joins TRBV10-3 to TRBJ2-6, with D hard to call. This CDR3 has 18 residues. V lost 7 bases and J 0 bases, leaving 19 bases between the germline ends. Germline CDR1 ENHRY, CDR2 SYGVKD. The CDR3 DNA is TGTGCCATCACCAACCGGGCTTCAAAGGCCTCTGGGGCCAACGTCCTGACTTTC. Its translation is CAITNRASKASGANVLTF.

A note on this clonotype: This CDR3 is missing its conserved last phenylalanine or tryptophan, likely due to a read error. The chain uses TRBV20-1 and TRBJ2-3; 11 bases are shared with TRBD2. The J segment lost 4 bases and the V segment lost 5 bases, leaving 2 bases of the junction unmatched. CDR3 length: 13 residues. CDR1 and CDR2 (germline): DFQATT, SNEGSKA (reference sequence). The CDR3 region has the DNA TGCAGTGCTTTAGCGGGGGGGCCAGATACGCAGTATTTA. This gives the protein CSALAGGPDTQYL.

This clonotype came up many times. This chain uses TRBV6-1 with TRBJ2-3, with 7 bases lining up with TRBD2. V was pared by 2 bases and J by 3 bases, with 5 bases of the junction left unmatched. This CDR3 spans 15 amino acids. Germline assignment: CDR1 MNHNS and CDR2 SASEGT. The DNA of the CDR3 is TGTGCCAGCAGTGAAATGTCGGGGGGAACAGATACGCAGTATTTT. It translates to CASSEMSGGTDTQYF.

V gene TRBV4-2 combines with J gene TRBJ1-2; D uncertain. V lost 0 bases to trimming and J lost 8 bases, with 13 bases between them. CDR1 and CDR2 (germline): LGHNA, YNFKEQ. This CDR3 is 14 amino acids long. The CDR3 here is CASSQDWGWEGYTF. DNA of the CDR3: TGTGCCAGCAGCCAAGATTGGGGATGGGAGGGCTACACCTTC.